The next 27 T cell receptor beta chains were all read from a single sample in a study of T cells in Graves' hyperthyroidism and ophthalmopathy. TCR beta CDR3 regions were amplified from RNA. Researchers ran a first-round RT-PCR on the TCR CDR3 using the HTBI primer set. Using its own MiXCR run on the multiplex PCR reads, TCRdb lists one record per CDR3 protein. In the table there are about 640,000 distinct CDR3 sequences, roughly 20% of which are singletons. The source material was blood. All receptors derive from a young man with Graves' ophthalmopathy.

With regard to this clonotype: A read error may be the cause here, since a much bigger clone is one base away. The chain couples TRBV5-1 to TRBJ2-1, with D hard to call. The CDR3 consists of 15 residues. Germline-derived CDR1 and CDR2 are SGHRS and YFSETQ. Trimming left V 1 base short and J 2 bases short, with 10 bases between. This chain's CDR3 is CASSLRPSTYNEQFF. The CDR3 coding sequence is TGCGCCAGCAGCTTGAGGCCGTCTACCTACAATGAGCAGTTCTTC.

This clonotype has ten or more counts. The chain recombines TRBV24-1 with TRBJ2-1; D is uncertain. CDR1 is KGHDR, CDR2 SFDVKD, per germline. This CDR3 has 12 amino acids. Trimming removed 4 bases from V and 3 bases from J, with 3 bases in between. CDR3 in amino acids: CATSDNYNEQFF. Here the CDR3 DNA reads TGTGCCACCAGTGACAACTACAATGAGCAGTTCTTC.

This chain joins TRBV3-1 and TRBJ2-2, with 8 bases identical to TRBD1. Germline V gives CDR1 LGHDT, CDR2 YNNKEL (reference sequence). After removal of 1 base from V and 6 bases from J, the junction contained 16 bases not matched to a gene. The CDR3 loop spans 19 amino acids. In DNA, the CDR3 is TGTGCCAGCAGCCAAGTTGACAGGGGCCGAGGATGGGAAGCCGGGGAGCTGTTTTTT. It encodes CASSQVDRGRGWEAGELFF.

This clonotype has a single count. The chain has TRBV11-2 and TRBJ2-1; 10 nucleotides match TRBD2. Germline V CDR1 and CDR2: SGHAT, FQNNGV. V lost 1 base and J lost 0; bases outside the gene matches: 6. CDR3 size: 18 residues. CDR3 DNA sequence: TGTGCCAGCAGCTTAGGCCCGGGACTAGCGAGCTCCTACAATGAGCAGTTCTTC. Translated, it gives CASSLGPGLASSYNEQFF.

There are a few counts of this clonotype. The gene calls are TRBV29-1 and TRBJ1-5, with a tentative D call TRBD1 (5 bases). V was clipped by 6 bases and J by 8 bases, with 14 bases between them. The germline CDR1 and CDR2 sequences are SQVTM and ANQGSEA. The CDR3 covers 12 residues. CDR3 amino acids: CSVGTSVEPQHF. The DNA of the CDR3 is TGCAGCGTCGGGACCTCGGTGGAGCCCCAGCATTTT.

The sample holds a few counts of this clonotype. The chain carries TRBV9 and TRBJ2-7, with 9 bases that match TRBD2. Germline-derived CDR1 and CDR2 are SGDLS and YYNGEE. CDR3 length: 15 amino acids. V lost 0 bases to trimming and J lost 4 bases; unmatched junction nucleotides: 5. The CDR3 bases are TGTGCCAGCAGCGTAGCTGCGGGAGGGGGGTACGAGCAGTACTTC. This codes for CASSVAAGGGYEQYF.

A note on this clonotype: A read error may explain this, as a much larger clone is one base away. V usage is TRBV7-2 and J usage is TRBJ1-1; D unclear. CDR1 SGHTA and CDR2 FQGNSA come from the germline V gene. Trimming removed 5 bases from V and 0 bases from J, with 7 bases in between. This CDR3 is built from 13 residues. Here the CDR3 DNA reads TGTGCCAGCAGCCCCCACATGAACACTGAAGCTTTCTTT. This gives the protein CASSPHMNTEAFF.

This chain joins TRBV12-3 or TRBV12-4 and TRBJ2-1, with D possibly being TRBD2 (6 bases). This CDR3 comprises 14 residues. Trimming cost V 6 bases and J 3 bases, with 12 bases left between them. CDR3 bases: TGTGCCAGCAGACCCGGGCGGGGCTACAATGAGCAGTTCTTC. Translated, it gives CASRPGRGYNEQFF.

The chain employs TRBV2 and TRBJ1-5; D gene uncertain. The CDR3 length is 13 residues. Per the germline V gene, CDR1 is SNHLY and CDR2 is FYNNEI. Trimming shortened V by 2 bases and J by 7 bases, and 9 bases separated the two germline ends. In nucleotides, the CDR3 is TGTGCCAGCAGTGAACTGGAGAAACAGCCCCAGCATTTT. Translating it yields CASSELEKQPQHF.

This chain links TRBV24-1 with TRBJ2-3, with 16 bases aligning to TRBD2. J lost 3 bases, V lost 7 bases, and 15 bases had no gene match. CDR3 length: 20 residues. Germline CDR1 KGHDR, CDR2 SFDVKD. CDR3 in DNA: TGTGCCACCAGCTTCCCGGGACTAGCGGGAGGGCCATCGAGGACAGATACGCAGTATTTT. The encoded protein is CATSFPGLAGGPSRTDTQYF.

This clonotype was seen a few times. This chain connects TRBV27 to TRBJ2-1, with TRBD1 identical over 9 bases. The CDR3 spans 15 residues. V lost 0 bases and J lost 6; bases outside the gene matches: 3. CDR1 is MNHEY and CDR2 is SMNVEV in the germline V gene (reference sequence). The CDR3 protein is CASSLSETGGNEQFF. The CDR3, as DNA: TGTGCCAGCAGTTTATCGGAGACAGGGGGCAATGAGCAGTTCTTC.

This clonotype was seen more than once but under ten times. The gene calls are TRBV7-2 and TRBJ2-5; no clear D gene. Germline values: CDR1 SGHTA, CDR2 FQGNSA. The CDR3 totals 16 residues. Trimming shortened V by 1 base and J by 1 base, and 13 bases separated the two germline ends. The CDR3 bases are TGTGCCAGCAGCTTAGTTGTCACGCCAGGCCAAGAGACCCAGTACTTC. Residues: CASSLVVTPGQETQYF.

Ten or more counts support this clonotype. This chain connects TRBV6-5 to TRBJ1-6, with D possibly matching TRBD1 (5 bases). This CDR3 region has 15 residues. From germline, CDR1 is MNHEY and CDR2 SVGAGI. V dropped 2 bases and J dropped 1 base, with 6 bases sitting between them. CDR3 protein: CASSYQGSYNSPLHF. CDR3 sequence (DNA): TGTGCCAGCAGTTACCAGGGATCCTATAATTCACCCCTCCACTTT.

This clonotype was counted many times. The rearrangement links TRBV11-2 to TRBJ2-7, with TRBD2 matching over 7 bases. Germline V gene lookup returns CDR1 SGHAT and CDR2 FQNNGV. J gave up 3 bases and V 0 bases, and 8 bases lay outside the gene matches. The CDR3 loop spans 16 amino acids. The DNA of the CDR3 is TGTGCCAGCAGCTTAGAGCGGGCGGGAGTACACTACGAGCAGTACTTC. This gives the protein CASSLERAGVHYEQYF.

The rearrangement joins TRBV10-3 to TRBJ2-1; 9 nucleotides agree with TRBD2. The germline gives CDR1 ENHRY, CDR2 SYGVKD. V shed 6 bases and J 12 bases; nucleotides not matched to a gene: 12. The CDR3 consists of 14 residues. The CDR3 region has the DNA TGTGCCATCAGGGGCCTAGCGGGATCCGGGGGGCAGTTCTTC. Its protein product is CAIRGLAGSGGQFF.

The table lists this clonotype with many counts. The rearrangement joins TRBV3-1 to TRBJ1-1, with D perhaps matching TRBD1 (6 bases). The CDR3 runs 16 residues. The V gene's germline CDR1 is LGHDT and CDR2 YNNKEL (reference sequence). Trimming pared 3 bases from V and 4 bases from J, leaving 18 bases between. The CDR3 bases are TGTGCCAGCAGCCACCGGAGCAGGGGATCGGGCACTGAAGCTTTCTTT. Translation gives CASSHRSRGSGTEAFF.

The V and J genes are TRBV6-2 or TRBV6-3 and TRBJ2-7, with 8 bases that match TRBD2. The CDR3 loop spans 15 amino acids. J was trimmed by 3 bases and V by 4 bases; bases with no gene match: 8. CDR1 is MNHEY, CDR2 SVGEGT, per germline. The DNA for the CDR3 is TGTGCCAGCAGTTTTTGGGCGGGAGGAATCTACGAGCAGTACTTC. Amino acids: CASSFWAGGIYEQYF.

The V and J genes are TRBV28 and TRBJ1-2; 9 nucleotides line up with TRBD1. The J segment lost 5 bases and the V segment lost 5 bases, leaving 15 bases of the junction unmatched. The germline V gene has CDR1 MDHEN and CDR2 SYDVKM. CDR3 length: 17 amino acids. As DNA, the CDR3 is TGTGCCAGCAGTGCCTCGCCGGGACAGGGCCCTTTTTATGGCTACACCTTC. Its translation: CASSASPGQGPFYGYTF.

This chain uses TRBV9 with TRBJ1-2; D not certain. CDR3 length: 13 amino acids. Between the trimmed V and J ends, which lost 4 bases and 8 bases, there was a span of 15 bases. Germline loops: CDR1 SGDLS, CDR2 YYNGEE. The CDR3 region is CASSFSTSRGYTF. The CDR3 nucleotides are TGTGCCAGCAGCTTCTCTACTTCTAGGGGCTACACCTTC.

The chain couples TRBV19 to TRBJ2-3; 12 nucleotides match TRBD1. This CDR3 region has 17 residues. CDR1 and CDR2 (germline): LNHDA, SQIVND (reference sequence). V dropped 4 bases and J dropped 5; count of bases not matched to a gene: 10. DNA of the CDR3: TGTGCCAGTAGTACATCCGGGACAGGGGGCCTAGGAGATACGCAGTATTTT. This translates into CASSTSGTGGLGDTQYF.

This clonotype was observed many times. J is TRBJ2-7 and V is TRBV6-5; 8 positions match TRBD2. CDR1 and CDR2 from the germline V gene are MNHEY and SVGAGI. The CDR3 runs to 14 residues. V lost 3 bases, J lost 1 base, and 2 bases stayed unmatched. The CDR3 nucleotides read TGTGCCAGCAGTTATACTAGCGGTTCCTACGAGCAGTACTTC. This translates into CASSYTSGSYEQYF.

This clonotype has a handful of counts. This rearrangement joins TRBV15 to TRBJ2-5, with TRBD1 matching 8 bases. The germline V gene encodes CDR1 LNHNV and CDR2 YYDKDF (reference sequence). The CDR3 runs to 15 residues. Losses at the gene ends were 4 bases for V and 2 bases for J; bases not matched to a gene: 6. As DNA, the CDR3 is TGTGCCACCAGCACGACAGGGGAATGGCAAGAGACCCAGTACTTC. Its translation: CATSTTGEWQETQYF.

This clonotype was observed many times. This chain uses TRBV28 with TRBJ2-3; 7 bases agree with TRBD2. V dropped 4 bases and J dropped 5; count of bases not matched to a gene: 9. CDR3 size: 15 residues. Germline V lookup: CDR1 MDHEN, CDR2 SYDVKM. As DNA, the CDR3 is TGTGCCAGCAGTTACCCTACGGGAGGAGGAGATACGCAGTATTTT. Translating it yields CASSYPTGGGDTQYF.

This clonotype was observed a handful of times. This chain connects TRBV7-3 to TRBJ2-5; the match to TRBD1 covers 7 bases. The V and J ends lost 0 bases and 4 bases, in that order; junction bases with no gene match: 5. CDR1 SGHTA and CDR2 FQGTGA come from the germline V gene. The CDR3 runs 15 residues. This CDR3 is CASSLTGGLGETQYF. CDR3 nucleotide sequence: TGTGCCAGCAGCTTAACAGGGGGCCTAGGAGAGACCCAGTACTTC.

This clonotype was picked up many times. V usage is TRBV27 and J usage is TRBJ1-3, with D possibly matching TRBD1 (5 bases). Germline-derived CDR1 and CDR2 are MNHEY and SMNVEV (reference sequence). Deletions cut 5 bases from V and 0 bases from J, with 14 bases between. This CDR3 comprises 16 residues. Here the CDR3 reads CASSPRTPYSGNTIYF. The CDR3 coding sequence is TGTGCCAGCAGTCCAAGGACACCTTACTCTGGAAACACCATATATTTT.

V usage is TRBV18 and J usage is TRBJ1-1; D may be TRBD1 (6 bases). This CDR3 is 17 amino acids long. Germline V CDR1 and CDR2: KGHSH, LQKENI. V was trimmed by 0 bases and J by 4 bases, leaving 18 bases between them. The CDR3 protein is CASSPPIIQGVGTEAFF. The CDR3 bases are TGTGCCAGCTCACCACCAATCATACAGGGAGTAGGCACTGAAGCTTTCTTT. The full variable domain, completed using reference TRBV18 and TRBJ1-1, is NAGVMQNPRHLVRRRGQEARLRCSPMKGHSHVYWYRQLPEEGLKFMVYLQKENIIDESGMPKERFSAEFPKEGPSILRIQQVVRGDSAAYFCASSPPIIQGVGTEAFFGQGTRLTVV.

This clonotype has just a few counts. The rearrangement uses TRBV11-2 and TRBJ2-7; D is possibly TRBD1 (6 bases). V lost 5 bases, J lost 1 base, and 18 bases lay in between. Germline assignment: CDR1 SGHAT and CDR2 FQNNGV. This CDR3 spans 16 amino acids. Here the CDR3 reads CASSRLQGIISYEQYF. DNA of the CDR3: TGTGCCAGCAGCCGCCTACAGGGCATCATATCCTACGAGCAGTACTTC.